Following are 5 T cell receptor beta chains from one sample sequenced in a study of blood T cell repertoires in COVID-19. The protocol was immunoSEQ multiplex PCR, while the TCRdb copy is restricted to in-frame clones and leaves out a portion. The table shows 99,000 or so clones, with 88% occurring only once. The specimen sequenced was peripheral blood. The source is a man aged 50 or older with COVID-19, enrolled during active disease.

This chain uses TRBV27 with TRBJ1-1; D is perhaps TRBD1 (5 bases). V dropped 0 bases and J dropped 1 base, with 9 bases sitting between them. The germline gives CDR1 MNHEY, CDR2 SMNVEV (reference sequence). This CDR3 comprises 15 residues. The CDR3 region has the DNA TGTGCCAGCAGTTTATCGCCAGGGCCGAACACTGAAGCTTTCTTT. Residues: CASSLSPGPNTEAFF.

The chain recombines TRBV5-5 with TRBJ2-1; TRBD2 aligns across 11 bases. V shed 2 bases, J shed 5 bases, and the junction held 6 bases outside the gene matches. Germline CDR1 SGHKS, CDR2 YYEKEE (reference sequence). The CDR3 spans 16 residues. CDR3 bases: TGTGCCAGCAGCTTAAGCCTAGCGGGGGGCAACAATGAGCAGTTCTTC. This gives the protein CASSLSLAGGNNEQFF.

V is TRBV9 and J is TRBJ1-6, with TRBD1 identical over 7 bases. Germline-derived CDR1 and CDR2 are SGDLS and YYNGEE. The CDR3 has 13 residues. With V trimmed by 5 bases and J by 7 bases, 3 bases remained unmatched. Written as DNA, the CDR3 is TGTGCCAGCAGGCAGGGGGGAAATTCACCCCTCCACTTT. Translating gives CASRQGGNSPLHF.

A note on this clone: At one boundary the junction diverges from the germline segment, which might be a read error. The V call is TRBV10-3, the J call TRBJ2-5; D possibly corresponds to TRBD2 (6 bases). CDR1 is ENHRY, CDR2 SYGVKD, per germline. The CDR3 is 16 amino acids. CDR3 amino acids: CTISEGGNGPGETQYF. CDR3 nucleotides: TGTACCATCAGTGAGGGAGGAAACGGACCGGGAGAGACCCAGTACTTC.

J is TRBJ1-2 and V is TRBV5-1; D is perhaps TRBD1 (6 bases). Deletions cut 0 bases from V and 1 base from J, with 16 bases between. This CDR3 is built from 17 residues. Germline CDR1 reads SGHRS; CDR2 reads YFSETQ. The DNA of the CDR3 is TGCGCCAGCAGCTTGGCCCCAACAGGGACCGATAACTATGGCTACACCTTC. Translating gives CASSLAPTGTDNYGYTF.